This T cell receptor beta chain was observed in a study of tumor and adjacent non-tumor tissue in lung cancer. Study-wide context: Histology: 12 adenocarcinoma, a couple of squamous cell carcinoma, 1 small cell lung cancer. Study results and caveats: Compared with tumor, normal lung showed significantly lower TCR diversity. Normal lung showed higher cumulative top 100 clone frequency than tumor.

This sample's RNA came from whole unsorted tissue. About this clonotype: The antigen is unknown.

TCRbeta libraries were built with three rounds of nested PCR, modified from ARM-PCR. MiXCR, run by TCRdb on the multiplex PCR reads, gives a single entry per CDR3 protein. The sample includes roughly 70,000 distinct CDR3 sequences, roughly 72% of them seen just once. The sequencing sample was made of lung tumor tissue. This receptor was obtained from a man between 60 and 70 years old with non-small cell lung cancer.

As DNA, the CDR3 is TGCAGTGATAAATTTGAGCAGTCCCAGCATTTT. Its protein product is CSDKFEQSQHF. The gene calls are TRBV20-1 and TRBJ1-5; D remains unclear. Deletions cut 7 bases from V and 11 bases from J, with 15 bases between. Germline V gene lookup returns CDR1 DFQATT and CDR2 SNEGSKA (reference sequence). CDR3 length: 11 amino acids.